Below, one TCR beta chain is given with its context. Its antigen is unidentified. Regarding time point: baseline, week 1 (first vaccination visit). Treatment here: pre-vaccination baseline after standard-of-care therapy. The data stem from a study of a mutant IDH1 vaccine in newly diagnosed glioma. Study as a whole: Most had both radiotherapy and temozolomide beforehand; others had only one.

The study, taken as a whole, reports: Evidence of vaccine-induced immune responses was documented in less than 95% of patients. Apparently unrelated to pseudoprogression were changes in the top peripheral T cell clonotypes.

This table comes from immunoSEQ multiplex PCR, and its TCRdb copy is limited to in-frame clones, with some not included. The data show more than 80,000 clones, 83% seen once. This receptor was taken from a woman in her fifties or sixties with glioma. Here the sequenced sample was PBMCs, taken from a glioma patient treated with radiotherapy, temozolomide or both.

The CDR3 DNA is TGTGCCAGCAGCCCAACGGCGGGGCAGAACACTGAAGCTTTCTTT. It codes for CASSPTAGQNTEAFF. This chain joins TRBV7-3 and TRBJ1-1; D is perhaps TRBD1 (5 bases). This CDR3 is 15 amino acids long. The ends were cut back, 5 bases at V and 1 base at J, with 14 bases in the middle. CDR1 SGHTA and CDR2 FQGTGA come from the germline V gene.